The rows below give T cell receptor beta chains drawn from one sample of a study of post-analysis software for immune sequencing data. TCRdb reprocessed the PCR reads via MiXCR and lists one record per CDR3 protein. The repertoire holds some 450,000 distinct CDR3 sequences, with roughly 46% as singletons. The sample taken for sequencing was blood. The receptors here all came from a girl between 10 and 17 years old with multiple sclerosis. CDR3s include the opening cysteine and the closing phenylalanine or tryptophan. A D gene is named only where the DNA matches it firmly. Part of the rows lack a size; the others show once, few, many or a class for expanded clones.

NA	NA	TRBV6-6	TRBJ2-6	TGTGCCAGCAGTTACTCGGGCCCTGGGGCCAACGTCCTGACTTTC	CASSYSGPGANVLTF
NA	NA	TRBV28	TRBJ2-1	TGTGCCAGCAGTATTCTACAGGGCTACTCCTACAATGAGCAGTTCTTC	CASSILQGYSYNEQFF
NA	NA	TRBV20-1	TRBJ2-7	TGCAGTGCAAGCTCGAACTACGAGCAGTACTTC	CSASSNYEQYF
NA	NA	TRBV4-1	TRBJ1-5	TGCGCCAGCAGCCAAGGAGGGGCCGCGTCTGGGCCCCAGCATTTT	CASSQGGAASGPQHF
few	TRBD1	TRBV29-1	TRBJ1-2	TGCAGCGTCGGCCCCGACAGGGGGGATGGCTACACCTTC	CSVGPDRGDGYTF
NA	NA	TRBV7-2	TRBJ2-7	TGTGCCAGCAGCGAGGGGCCCGGGACCGTCCGCTCCTACGAGCAGTACTTC	CASSEGPGTVRSYEQYF
once	NA	TRBV6-5	TRBJ1-1	TGTGCCAGCAGCTCAAGGGGGGTGAACACTGAAGCTTTCTTT	CASSSRGVNTEAFF
few	TRBD1	TRBV3-1	TRBJ1-4	TGTGCCAGCAGCCATCGGACAGGAAATAATGAAAAACTGTTTTTT	CASSHRTGNNEKLFF
few	NA	TRBV6-2/TRBV6-3	TRBJ2-1	TGTGCCAGCAGCCAACACACTAGCACGACGCAGTTCTTC	CASSQHTSTTQFF
few	TRBD1	TRBV12-3/TRBV12-4	TRBJ1-2	TGTGCCAGCAGAGAACCGGGACAGGGGGCGGAGGGCTACACCTTC	CASREPGQGAEGYTF
NA	TRBD2	TRBV29-1	TRBJ2-5	TGCAGCGTTGGGGAGGGAGAGACCCAGTACTTC	CSVGEGETQYF
NA	TRBD2	TRBV6-2/TRBV6-3	TRBJ2-1	TGTGCCAGCAGTTACACCCCGACTAGCGGGAGAAGAACGAATGAGCAGTTCTTC	CASSYTPTSGRRTNEQFF
few	TRBD2	TRBV20-1	TRBJ2-5	TGCAGTGCTAGTATGCGGGAGAGCCGGGAGACCCAGTACTTC	CSASMRESRETQYF
once	NA	TRBV25-1	TRBJ2-7	TGTGCCAGCAGTGAACCAGGGACGCACGAGCAGTACTTC	CASSEPGTHEQYF
NA	NA	TRBV15	TRBJ2-5	TGTGCCACCAGCAGAGATCAACCAGGGGGGGAGTACTTC	CATSRDQPGGEYF
NA	NA	TRBV6-1	TRBJ2-4	NA	CASSEGGIGQFFGEQYF
once	TRBD2	TRBV20-1	TRBJ2-3	TGCAGTGCTAGAGGCAAGCTACTGGCGGGGGGTACGCAGTATTTT	CSARGKLLAGGTQYF
few	TRBD2	TRBV12-3/TRBV12-4	TRBJ2-1	TGTGCCAGCAGACCGTCTAGCGGGAACAATGAGCAGTTCTTC	CASRPSSGNNEQFF
NA	TRBD1	TRBV7-2	TRBJ2-7	TGTGCCAGCAGCCCGGTCGGGACAGGTCGGTACGAGCAGTACTTC	CASSPVGTGRYEQYF
NA	TRBD2	TRBV9	TRBJ2-1	TGTGCCAGCAGCGTAGGCGGGAGGGCCAATGAGCAGTTCTTC	CASSVGGRANEQFF
NA	NA	TRBV9	TRBJ1-5	TGTGCCAGCAGCGTAGCTGCTGGGAATCAGCCCCAGCATTTT	CASSVAAGNQPQHF
NA	TRBD2	TRBV28	TRBJ2-1	TGTGCCAGCAGTTTTGGCCCTCCGCGGGAGGTCTACAATGAGCAGTTCTTC	CASSFGPPREVYNEQFF
NA	NA	TRBV9	TRBJ2-1	TGTGCCAGCAGCCCGTACTCGGGACTTCGTTCACTCCTTCAGAGGGGTGAGCAGTTCTTC	CASSPYSGLRSLLQRGEQFF
NA	NA	TRBV28	TRBJ2-3	TGTGCCAGCAGTTTAGGCCGGCGCACAGATACGCAGTATTTT	CASSLGRRTDTQYF
few	NA	TRBV28	TRBJ2-1	TGTGCCAGCAGTGGGTCTTACTCCTACAATGAGCAGTTCTTC	CASSGSYSYNEQFF
few	NA	TRBV7-9	TRBJ2-7	TGTGCCAGCAGCTTAAGACAGGGGACTAATTTCTACGAGCAGTACTTC	CASSLRQGTNFYEQYF
NA	NA	TRBV11-2	TRBJ1-4	TGTGCCAGCAGCTTAGAGGCGGTCGCTAATGAAAAACTGTTTTTT	CASSLEAVANEKLFF
few	NA	TRBV12-3/TRBV12-4	TRBJ2-1	TGTGCCAGCAGAACGTCTGGACTGAATCAGAATGAGCAGTTCTTC	CASRTSGLNQNEQFF
few	NA	TRBV5-1	TRBJ2-1	TGCGCCAGCAGCTGGGTATACGGGGCATACAATGAGCAGTTCTTC	CASSWVYGAYNEQFF
NA	NA	TRBV28	TRBJ1-1	TGTGCCAGCAGGGAGTACAAAGCTGAAGCTTTCTTT	CASREYKAEAFF
once	NA	TRBV3-1	TRBJ1-1	TGTGCCAGCAGCCAAGAGGTGAGTCGCACTGAAGCTTTCTTT	CASSQEVSRTEAFF
few	NA	TRBV4-3	TRBJ2-1	TGCGCCAGCAGCCATTCAGCGGGTAATGAGCAGTTCTTC	CASSHSAGNEQFF
NA	NA	TRBV19	TRBJ1-5	TGTGCCAGTAGTATCCGGGCAGAACAGCCCCAGCATTTT	CASSIRAEQPQHF
NA	NA	TRBV7-2	TRBJ2-1	TGTGCCAGCAGCTTAGGGGCAGTAAACAATGAGCAGTTCTTC	CASSLGAVNNEQFF
NA	TRBD2	TRBV24-1	TRBJ2-1	TGTGCCACCAGTGAGGCGGGAGGCCGCTACAATGAGCAGTTCTTC	CATSEAGGRYNEQFF
few	TRBD2	TRBV4-1	TRBJ2-1	TGCGCCAGCAGCCAAGGGCTAGCGGGGCTCCCGATATACAATGAGCAGTTCTTC	CASSQGLAGLPIYNEQFF
few	NA	TRBV28	TRBJ2-5	TGTGCCGGAGCGGACCCCGAGGGGGAGACCCAGTACTTC	CAGADPEGETQYF
few	NA	TRBV30	TRBJ2-7	TGTGCCTGGAGTGTACAAGTCGACGAGCAGTACTTC	CAWSVQVDEQYF
few	TRBD2	TRBV20-1	TRBJ2-2	TGCAGTGCTAGAGATCGCCGACTAGCGGGAGCCGGGGAGCTGTTTTTT	CSARDRRLAGAGELFF
NA	NA	TRBV7-8	TRBJ2-3	TGTGCCAGCAGCTTACCAGACAAGCTTAGCACAGATACGCAGTATTTT	CASSLPDKLSTDTQYF
NA	TRBD2	TRBV10-3	TRBJ2-5	TGTGCCACCCGAAGCGGGGCCAAGACCCAGTACTTC	CATRSGAKTQYF
few	NA	TRBV6-2/TRBV6-3	TRBJ2-1	TGTGCCAGCTTGTACGGGTGGAGCTCCTACAATGAGCAGTTCTTC	CASLYGWSSYNEQFF
NA	TRBD1	TRBV28	TRBJ1-1	TGTGCCAGCAGCCCACTCGGACAGGGGGCGGGGAACACTGAAGCTTTCTTT	CASSPLGQGAGNTEAFF
few	TRBD2	TRBV5-1	TRBJ2-1	TGCGCCAGCAGCTCGGGACTAGCGTACACTGAGCAGTTCTTC	CASSSGLAYTEQFF
NA	NA	TRBV29-1	TRBJ1-2	TGCAGCGTTGAATGGGTCCGGTCTAGCTACACCTTC	CSVEWVRSSYTF
NA	TRBD1	TRBV20-1	TRBJ2-7	TGCAGTGCTTGGGACAGTCCTGCCTACGAGCAGTACTTC	CSAWDSPAYEQYF
NA	NA	TRBV12-3/TRBV12-4	TRBJ2-7	TGTGCCAGCAGCCAAAACAGGGTGATAGGCTACGAGCAGTACTTC	CASSQNRVIGYEQYF
NA	NA	TRBV27	TRBJ2-1	TGTGCCAGCGGGAGTGAGCAGTTCTTC	CASGSEQFF
NA	TRBD2	TRBV7-9	TRBJ2-5	TGTGCCAGCAGCTCCCCCGGACTAGCGGGAGTACAGCAGTACTTC	CASSSPGLAGVQQYF
NA	TRBD2	TRBV20-1	TRBJ2-7	TGCAGTGCTAGGGAACGAGCGGGGAACTACGAGCAGTACTTC	CSARERAGNYEQYF
NA	NA	TRBV29-1	TRBJ2-7	TGCAGCGTTGAAGGAGGGGATGGGGGGTCGGCCTACGAGCAGTACTTC	CSVEGGDGGSAYEQYF
NA	NA	TRBV28	TRBJ1-1	TGTGCCAGCAGTTTAATCCAGATTAACACTGAAGCTTTCTTT	CASSLIQINTEAFF
NA	TRBD1	TRBV5-1	TRBJ2-3	TGCGCCAGCAGCACAGGGACCGGGACAGGCGGGGATACGCAGTATTTT	CASSTGTGTGGDTQYF